What follows are 5 T cell receptor beta chains derived from one specimen sequenced in a study of long-term antiretroviral therapy in people with HIV. Survey level was the resolution at which the v3.0 immunoSEQ assay ran. Using immunoSEQ multiplex PCR, the repertoire was profiled, and TCRdb retains in-frame clones only, with some absent. The table lists about 20,000 clones, approximately 77% of them singletons, with about 10% in the top ten. The sample consisted of unsorted PBMCs, taken around 2.4 years after starting antiretroviral therapy. These receptors were obtained from a man aged 35-49 years with HIV.

The chain has TRBV14 and TRBJ2-1; D uncertain. This CDR3 has 13 amino acids. Germline loops: CDR1 SGHDN, CDR2 FVKESK. The V end lost 0 bases, the J end lost 6 bases, and 6 bases lay between the germline ends. CDR3 nucleotide sequence: TGTGCCAGCAGCCAAGACTTGGGCAATGAGCAGTTCTTC. Translation: CASSQDLGNEQFF.

The J gene is TRBJ2-7, the V gene TRBV29-1; 10 positions match TRBD1. The CDR3 spans 12 residues. V gave up 7 bases and J gave up 4 bases; unmatched junction bases: 4. Germline V gives CDR1 SQVTM, CDR2 ANQGSEA. CDR3 nucleotide sequence: TGCAGCGGAGGACAGGGGGAGTACGAGCAGTACTTC. It codes for CSGGQGEYEQYF.

V gene TRBV9 combines with J gene TRBJ2-3, with 10 bases identical to TRBD2. The V gene end was trimmed by 4 bases and the J gene end by 4 bases; junction bases not matched to a gene: 9. The CDR3 is 16 amino acids. Germline CDR1 SGDLS, CDR2 YYNGEE. The CDR3 here is CASSPRAGGLSDTQYF. The CDR3 DNA follows: TGTGCCAGCAGCCCCAGAGCGGGGGGGCTGTCAGATACGCAGTATTTT.

The chain couples TRBV5-5 to TRBJ2-7; no clear D. There are 14 residues in the CDR3. V shed 1 base and J shed 6 bases, with 14 bases lying between them. Germline V gene data show CDR1 as SGHKS and CDR2 as YYEKEE (reference sequence). The CDR3 is CASSLTEPLREQYF. DNA for the CDR3: TGTGCCAGCAGCTTGACGGAACCGCTTCGCGAGCAGTACTTC.

V is TRBV11-3 and J is TRBJ2-5; D unresolved. This CDR3 contains 10 residues. CDR1 and CDR2 (germline): SGHNT, YENEEA. With 5 bases removed from V and 7 bases from J, the gap between germline ends came to 5 bases. The CDR3 coding sequence is TGTGCCAGCAGCCCCTGGACCCAGTACTTC. Protein: CASSPWTQYF. Full variable domain (missing parts from reference TRBV11-3 and TRBJ2-5): EAGVVQSPRYKIIEKKQPVAFWCNPISGHNTLYWYLQNLGQGPELLIRYENEEAVDDSQLPKDRFSAERLKGVDSTLKIQPAELGDSAVYLCASSPWTQYFGPGTRLLVL.